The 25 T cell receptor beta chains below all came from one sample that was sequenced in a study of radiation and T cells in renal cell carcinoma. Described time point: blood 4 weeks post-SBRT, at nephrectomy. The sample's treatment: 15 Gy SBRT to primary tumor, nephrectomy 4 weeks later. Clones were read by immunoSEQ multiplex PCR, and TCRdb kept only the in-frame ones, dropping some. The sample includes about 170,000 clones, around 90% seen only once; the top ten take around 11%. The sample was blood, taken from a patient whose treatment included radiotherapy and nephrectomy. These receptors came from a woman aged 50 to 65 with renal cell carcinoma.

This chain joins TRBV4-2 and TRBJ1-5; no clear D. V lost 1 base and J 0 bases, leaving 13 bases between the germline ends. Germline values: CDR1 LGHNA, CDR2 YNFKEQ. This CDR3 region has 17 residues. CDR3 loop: CASSQADLGVSNQPQHF. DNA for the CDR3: TGTGCCAGCAGCCAAGCCGACCTTGGAGTTAGCAATCAGCCCCAGCATTTT.

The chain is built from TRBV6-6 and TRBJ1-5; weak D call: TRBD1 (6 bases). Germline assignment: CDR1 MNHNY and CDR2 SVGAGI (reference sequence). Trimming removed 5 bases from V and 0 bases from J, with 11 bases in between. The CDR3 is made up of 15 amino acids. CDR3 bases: TGTGCCAGCAGTCCGGGACAAAGTAGCAATCAGCCCCAGCATTTT. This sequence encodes CASSPGQSSNQPQHF.

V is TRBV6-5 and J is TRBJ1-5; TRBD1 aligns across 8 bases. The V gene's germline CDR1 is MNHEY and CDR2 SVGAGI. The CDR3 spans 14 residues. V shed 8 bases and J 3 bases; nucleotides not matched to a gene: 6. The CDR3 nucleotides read TGTGCCAGCGGTAGGACAGGGTACAATCAGCCCCAGCATTTT. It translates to CASGRTGYNQPQHF.

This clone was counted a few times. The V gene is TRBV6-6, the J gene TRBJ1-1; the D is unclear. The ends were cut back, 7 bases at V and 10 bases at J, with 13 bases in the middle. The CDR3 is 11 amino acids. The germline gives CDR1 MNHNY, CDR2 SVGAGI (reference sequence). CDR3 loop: CASTTFPGAFF. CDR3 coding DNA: TGTGCCAGCACCACCTTCCCCGGAGCTTTCTTT.

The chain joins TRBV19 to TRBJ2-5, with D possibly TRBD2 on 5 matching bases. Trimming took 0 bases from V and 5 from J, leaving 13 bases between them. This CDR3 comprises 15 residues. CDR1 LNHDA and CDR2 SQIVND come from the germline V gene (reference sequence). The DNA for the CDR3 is TGTGCCAGTAGTATAGATCTGGGGAGCCCGGAGACCCAGTACTTC. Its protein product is CASSIDLGSPETQYF.

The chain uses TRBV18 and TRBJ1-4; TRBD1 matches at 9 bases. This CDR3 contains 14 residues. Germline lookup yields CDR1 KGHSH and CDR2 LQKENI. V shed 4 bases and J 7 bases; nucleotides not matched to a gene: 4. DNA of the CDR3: TGTGCCAGCTCACGGGGACAGGGAGGTGAAAAACTGTTTTTT. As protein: CASSRGQGGEKLFF.

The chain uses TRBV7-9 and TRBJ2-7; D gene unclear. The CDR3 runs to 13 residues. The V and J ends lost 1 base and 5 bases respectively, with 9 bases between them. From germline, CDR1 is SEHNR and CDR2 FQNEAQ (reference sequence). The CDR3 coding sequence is TGTGCCAGCAGCTTAGTCTCAGGAAACGAGCAGTACTTC. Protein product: CASSLVSGNEQYF.

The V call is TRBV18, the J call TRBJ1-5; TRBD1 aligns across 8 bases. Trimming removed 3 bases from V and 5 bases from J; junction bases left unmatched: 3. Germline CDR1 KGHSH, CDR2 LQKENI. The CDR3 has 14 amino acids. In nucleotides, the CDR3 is TGTGCCAGCTCACCGGGACAGGTTGATCAGCCCCAGCATTTT. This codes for CASSPGQVDQPQHF.

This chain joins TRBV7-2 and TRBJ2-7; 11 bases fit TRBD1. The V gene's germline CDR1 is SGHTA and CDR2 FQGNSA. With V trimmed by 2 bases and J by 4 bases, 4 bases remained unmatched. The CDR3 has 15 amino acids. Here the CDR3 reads CASSLIGTGGYEQYF. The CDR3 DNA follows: TGTGCCAGCAGCTTAATCGGGACAGGGGGTTACGAGCAGTACTTC.

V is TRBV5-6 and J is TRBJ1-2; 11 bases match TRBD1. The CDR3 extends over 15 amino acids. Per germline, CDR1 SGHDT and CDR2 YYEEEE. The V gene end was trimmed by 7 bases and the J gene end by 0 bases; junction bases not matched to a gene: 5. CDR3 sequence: CASGQGAAPNYGYTF. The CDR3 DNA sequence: TGTGCCAGCGGACAGGGGGCTGCCCCTAACTATGGCTACACCTTC.

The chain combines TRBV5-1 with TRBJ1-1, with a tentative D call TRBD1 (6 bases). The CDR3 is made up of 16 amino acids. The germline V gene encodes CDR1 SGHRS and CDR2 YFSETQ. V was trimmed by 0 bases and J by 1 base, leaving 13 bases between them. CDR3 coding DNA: TGCGCCAGCAGCTTGGTGGGGGGGCTTGGGAACACTGAAGCTTTCTTT. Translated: CASSLVGGLGNTEAFF.

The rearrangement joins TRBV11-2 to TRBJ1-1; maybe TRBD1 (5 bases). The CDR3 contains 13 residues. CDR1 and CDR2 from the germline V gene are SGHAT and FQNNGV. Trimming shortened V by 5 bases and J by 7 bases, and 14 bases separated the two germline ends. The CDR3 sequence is CASSLFKGHEAFF. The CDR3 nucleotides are TGTGCCAGCAGCCTCTTTAAAGGACATGAAGCTTTCTTT. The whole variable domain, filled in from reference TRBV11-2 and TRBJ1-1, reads EAGVAQSPRYKIIEKRQSVAFWCNPISGHATLYWYQQILGQGPKLLIQFQNNGVVDDSQLPKDRFSAERLKGVDSTLKIQPAKLEDSAVYLCASSLFKGHEAFFGQGTRLTVV.

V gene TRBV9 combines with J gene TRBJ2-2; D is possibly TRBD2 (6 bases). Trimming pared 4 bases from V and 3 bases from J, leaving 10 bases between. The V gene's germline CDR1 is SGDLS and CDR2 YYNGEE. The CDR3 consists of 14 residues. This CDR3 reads CASSSRGDTGELFF. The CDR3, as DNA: TGTGCCAGCAGCTCGCGGGGAGACACCGGGGAGCTGTTTTTT.

For the CDR3, the DNA is TGTGCCAGCATATCCGGGACGAACACTGAAGCTTTCTTT. Its translation: CASISGTNTEAFF. This chain joins TRBV6-1 and TRBJ1-1, with a tentative D call TRBD1 (5 bases). This CDR3 comprises 13 residues. The V gene's germline CDR1 is MNHNS and CDR2 SASEGT. V was clipped by 7 bases and J by 1 base, with 10 bases between them.

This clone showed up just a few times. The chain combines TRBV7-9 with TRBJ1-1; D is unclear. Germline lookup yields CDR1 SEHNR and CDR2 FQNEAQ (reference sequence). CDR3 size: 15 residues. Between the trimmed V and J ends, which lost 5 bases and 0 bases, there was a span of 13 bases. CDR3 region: CASSPTDGVNTEAFF. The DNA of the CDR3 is TGTGCCAGCAGCCCAACCGACGGAGTGAACACTGAAGCTTTCTTT.

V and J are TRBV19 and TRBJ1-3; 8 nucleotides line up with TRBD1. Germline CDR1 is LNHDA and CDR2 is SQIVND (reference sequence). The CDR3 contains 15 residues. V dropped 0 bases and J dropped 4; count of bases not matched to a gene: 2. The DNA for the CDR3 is TGTGCCAGTAGTATAGACTGGACAGGGGGAAACACCATATATTTT. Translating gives CASSIDWTGGNTIYF.

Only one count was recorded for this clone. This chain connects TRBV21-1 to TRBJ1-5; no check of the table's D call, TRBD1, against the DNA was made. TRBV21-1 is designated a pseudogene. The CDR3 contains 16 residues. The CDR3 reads CASSTPRDRGGQPQHF. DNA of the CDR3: TGTGCCAGCAGCACACCGCGGGACAGGGGTGGTCAGCCCCAGCATTTT.

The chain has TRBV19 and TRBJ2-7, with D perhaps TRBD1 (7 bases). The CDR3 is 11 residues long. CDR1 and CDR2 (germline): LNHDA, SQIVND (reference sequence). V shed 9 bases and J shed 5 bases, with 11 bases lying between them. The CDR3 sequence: CASSRGDEQYF. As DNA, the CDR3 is TGTGCCAGCTCCAGGGGGGACGAGCAGTACTTC.

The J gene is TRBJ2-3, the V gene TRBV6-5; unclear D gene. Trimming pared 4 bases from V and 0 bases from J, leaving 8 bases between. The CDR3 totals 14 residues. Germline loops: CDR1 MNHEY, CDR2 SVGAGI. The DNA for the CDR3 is TGTGCCAGCAGTTTCGGCGGAAGCACAGATACGCAGTATTTT. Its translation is CASSFGGSTDTQYF.

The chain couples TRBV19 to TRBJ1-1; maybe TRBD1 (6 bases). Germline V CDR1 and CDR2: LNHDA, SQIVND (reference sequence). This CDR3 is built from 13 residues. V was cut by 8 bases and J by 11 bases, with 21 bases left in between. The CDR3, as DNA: TGTGCCAGTCGACGCGGGACACCCCCAGGCGCTTTCTTT. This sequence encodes CASRRGTPPGAFF.

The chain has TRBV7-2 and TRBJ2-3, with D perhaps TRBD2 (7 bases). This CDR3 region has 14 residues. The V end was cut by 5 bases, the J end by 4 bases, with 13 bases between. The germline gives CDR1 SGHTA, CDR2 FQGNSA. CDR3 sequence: CASSPSGGPDTQYF. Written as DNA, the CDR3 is TGTGCCAGCAGCCCCTCGGGGGGCCCAGATACGCAGTATTTT.

The CDR3 coding sequence is TGCAGCGTTGGAGGAGAGACCCAGTACTTC. Translated, it gives CSVGGETQYF. V is TRBV29-1 and J is TRBJ2-5; no definite D call. Trimming removed 4 bases from V and 4 bases from J, with 4 bases in between. The CDR3 has 10 amino acids. Per the germline V gene, CDR1 is SQVTM and CDR2 is ANQGSEA.

CDR3 residues: CAWTSGTAYEQYF. CDR3 bases: TGTGCCTGGACTTCCGGGACAGCCTACGAGCAGTACTTC. V usage is TRBV30 and J usage is TRBJ2-7; TRBD1 agrees at 7 bases. The V gene's germline CDR1 is GTSNPN and CDR2 SVGIG (reference sequence). The ends lost 4 bases at V and 2 bases at J; junction bases unmatched: 5. This CDR3 has 13 residues.

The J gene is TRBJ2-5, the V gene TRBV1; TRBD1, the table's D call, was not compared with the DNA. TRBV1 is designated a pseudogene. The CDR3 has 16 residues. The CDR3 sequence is CTSSQDQGKSEETQYF. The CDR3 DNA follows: TGCACCAGCAGCCAAGATCAGGGCAAATCTGAGGAGACCCAGTACTTC.

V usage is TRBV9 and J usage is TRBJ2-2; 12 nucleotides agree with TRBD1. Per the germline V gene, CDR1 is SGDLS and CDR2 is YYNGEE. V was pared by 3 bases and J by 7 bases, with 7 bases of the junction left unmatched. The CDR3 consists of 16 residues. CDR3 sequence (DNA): TGTGCCAGCAGCGGACCGGGACAGGGGGCTAACGGGGAGCTGTTTTTT. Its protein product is CASSGPGQGANGELFF.